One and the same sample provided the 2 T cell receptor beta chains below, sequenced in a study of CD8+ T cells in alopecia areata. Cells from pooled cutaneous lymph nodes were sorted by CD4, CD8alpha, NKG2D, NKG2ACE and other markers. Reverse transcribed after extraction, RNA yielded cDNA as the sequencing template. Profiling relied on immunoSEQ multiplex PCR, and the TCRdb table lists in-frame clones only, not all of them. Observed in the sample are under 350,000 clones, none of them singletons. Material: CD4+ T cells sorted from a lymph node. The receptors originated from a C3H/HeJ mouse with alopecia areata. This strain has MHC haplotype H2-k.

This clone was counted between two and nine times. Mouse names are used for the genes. The CDR3 bases that were read are TGTGCCAGCAGTGATCCTGGGGGGGAGGGCCAAAAC. This encodes CASSDPGGEGQN. The full-length CDR3 reads as CASSDPGGEGQNTLYF. The chain couples TRBV13-1 to TRBJ2-4, with TRBD2 identical over 9 bases. Sequencing ends 4 residues short of the CDR3 end; the germline J gene provides the rest. V was pared by 1 base and J by 3 bases, with 6 bases of the junction left unmatched. Per germline, CDR1 NSHNY and CDR2 SYGAGN. The CDR3 has 16 residues.

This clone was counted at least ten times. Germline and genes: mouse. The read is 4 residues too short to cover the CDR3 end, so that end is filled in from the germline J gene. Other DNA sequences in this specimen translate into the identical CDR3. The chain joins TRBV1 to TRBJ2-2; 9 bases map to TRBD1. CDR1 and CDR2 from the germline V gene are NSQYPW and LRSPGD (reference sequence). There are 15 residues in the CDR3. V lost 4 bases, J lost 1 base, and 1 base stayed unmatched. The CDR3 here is CTCSGGQGNTGQLYF. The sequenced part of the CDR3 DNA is TGCACCTGCAGTGGGGGACAGGGAAACACCGGG. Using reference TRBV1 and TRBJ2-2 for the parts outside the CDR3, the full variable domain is VTLLEQNPRWRLVPRGQAVNLRCILKNSQYPWMSWYQQDLQKQLQWLFTLRSPGDKEVKSLPGADYLATRVTDTELRLQVANMSQGRTLYCTCSGGQGNTGQLYFGEGSKLTVL.